The entry below describes one TCR beta chain. This entry comes from a study of T cell responses to AZD1222 COVID-19 vaccine. Germline lookup yields CDR1 GTSNPN and CDR2 SVGIG (reference sequence). This CDR3 comprises 14 residues. V lost 6 bases and J lost 5; bases outside the gene matches: 7. TCRdb keeps only in-frame clones here, not all; method: immunoSEQ multiplex PCR. The table records fewer than 85,000 clones, 85% to 90% of them present only once. The chain uses TRBV30 and TRBJ2-3; 11 nucleotides align to TRBD2. Specimen: peripheral blood, collected on day 0 of AZD1222 vaccination. The TCR comes from an adult in good health. CDR3 DNA: TGTGCCTGCAAGACTAGCGGGATAATAGATACGCAGTATTTT. Translated: CACKTSGIIDTQYF. The full variable domain, rest sourced from reference TRBV30 and TRBJ2-3, is SQTIHQWPATLVQPVGSPLSLECTVEGTSNPNLYWYRQAAGRGLQLLFYSVGIGQISSEVPQNLSASRPQDRQFILSSKKLLLSDSGFYLCACKTSGIIDTQYFGPGTRLTVL.